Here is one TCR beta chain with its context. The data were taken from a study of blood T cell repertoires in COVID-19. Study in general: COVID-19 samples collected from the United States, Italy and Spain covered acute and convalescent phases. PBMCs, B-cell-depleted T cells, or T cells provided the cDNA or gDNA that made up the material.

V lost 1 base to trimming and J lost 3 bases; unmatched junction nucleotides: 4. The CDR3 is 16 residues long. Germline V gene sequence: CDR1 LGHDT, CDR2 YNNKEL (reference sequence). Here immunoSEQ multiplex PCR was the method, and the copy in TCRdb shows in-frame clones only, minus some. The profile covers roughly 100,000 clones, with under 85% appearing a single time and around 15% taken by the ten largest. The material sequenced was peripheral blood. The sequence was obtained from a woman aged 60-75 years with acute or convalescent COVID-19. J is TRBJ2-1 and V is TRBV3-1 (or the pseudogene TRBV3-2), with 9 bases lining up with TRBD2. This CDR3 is CASSQVLAGSYNEQFF. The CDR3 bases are TGTGCCAGCAGCCAAGTTCTAGCGGGAAGCTACAATGAGCAGTTCTTC.